Here is one TCR beta chain with its context. This CDR3 comprises 14 residues. The germline gives CDR1 MNHEY, CDR2 SVGAGI. V lost 8 bases to trimming and J lost 15 bases; unmatched junction nucleotides: 11. This entry belongs to a study of OX40 agonist ivuxolimab in advanced cancers. Background on the study: A male proportion of 70% to 90% was recorded, with mean age 60 years and range roughly 23 to 79.

TCRdb keeps only in-frame clones here, not all; method: immunoSEQ multiplex PCR. The profile covers roughly 66,000 clones, with roughly 87% appearing a single time and 2.5% taken by the ten largest. Sample: CD4+ or CD8+ T cells sorted from blood, taken in a trial of the OX40 agonist ivuxolimab. The TCR sequence derives from an adult with an advanced solid tumor such as melanoma, head and neck, liver or kidney cancer. The J gene is TRBJ2-1, the V gene TRBV6-5, with 15 bases identical to TRBD2. The CDR3 nucleotides read TGTGCCAGCGTACGCGGACTAGCGGGAGGGCCGACGTTCTTC. Protein sequence: CASVRGLAGGPTFF.